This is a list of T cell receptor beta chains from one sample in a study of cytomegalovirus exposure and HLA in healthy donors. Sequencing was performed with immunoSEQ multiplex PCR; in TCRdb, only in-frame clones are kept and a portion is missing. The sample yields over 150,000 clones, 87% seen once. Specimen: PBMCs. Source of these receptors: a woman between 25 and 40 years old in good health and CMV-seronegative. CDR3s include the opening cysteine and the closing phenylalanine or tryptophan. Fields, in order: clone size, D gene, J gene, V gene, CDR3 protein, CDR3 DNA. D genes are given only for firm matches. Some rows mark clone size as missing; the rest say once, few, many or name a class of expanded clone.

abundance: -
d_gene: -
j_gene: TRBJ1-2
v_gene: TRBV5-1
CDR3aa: CASSLGSQGSHAF
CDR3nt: TGCGCCAGCAGCTTGGGCTCTCAGGGTTCCCACGCCTTC

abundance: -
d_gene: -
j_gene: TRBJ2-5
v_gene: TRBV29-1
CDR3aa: CSVERALQETQYF
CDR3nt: TGCAGCGTTGAGAGGGCTCTCCAAGAGACCCAGTACTTC

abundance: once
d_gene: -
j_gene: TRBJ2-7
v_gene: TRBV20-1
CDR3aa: CSAKRSHEQYF
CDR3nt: TGCAGTGCTAAGAGGTCCCACGAGCAGTACTTC

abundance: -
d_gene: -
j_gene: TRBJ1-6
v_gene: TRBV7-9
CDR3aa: CASSQIGTSYSPLHF
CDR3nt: TGTGCCAGCAGCCAAATCGGGACAAGTTATTCACCCCTCCACTTT

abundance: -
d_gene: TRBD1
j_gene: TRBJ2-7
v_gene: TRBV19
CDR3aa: CATARTGYEQYF
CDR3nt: TGTGCCACCGCGAGGACAGGCTACGAGCAGTACTTC

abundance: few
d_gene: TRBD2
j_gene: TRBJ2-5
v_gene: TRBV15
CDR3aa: CATVSGRTPETQYF
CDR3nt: TGTGCCACCGTGAGCGGGAGGACCCCAGAGACCCAGTACTTC

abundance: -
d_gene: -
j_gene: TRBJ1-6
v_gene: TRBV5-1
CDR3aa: CASSLNPLQGQSPLHF
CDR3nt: TGCGCCAGCAGCCTCAACCCCCTACAGGGTCAATCACCCCTCCACTTT

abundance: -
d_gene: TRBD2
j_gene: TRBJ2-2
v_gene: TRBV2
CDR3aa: CASRLLAGMVGGELFF
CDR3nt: TGTGCCAGCAGGCTTCTAGCGGGGATGGTAGGCGGGGAGCTGTTTTTT

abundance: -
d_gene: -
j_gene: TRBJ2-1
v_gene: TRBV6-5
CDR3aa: CASSFAGDLRNEQFF
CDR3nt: TGTGCCAGCAGTTTTGCAGGGGACCTTCGGAATGAGCAGTTCTTC

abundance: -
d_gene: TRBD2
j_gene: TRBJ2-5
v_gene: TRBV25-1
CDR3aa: CASMGLGETQYF
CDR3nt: TGTGCCAGCATGGGACTAGGGGAGACCCAGTACTTC

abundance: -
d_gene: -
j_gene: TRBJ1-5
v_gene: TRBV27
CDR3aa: CASSLLRGAKDQPQHF
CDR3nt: TGTGCCAGCAGTTTATTGCGGGGGGCGAAAGATCAGCCCCAGCATTTT

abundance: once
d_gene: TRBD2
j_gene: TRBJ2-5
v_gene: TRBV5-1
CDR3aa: CASDHGTSGRRETQYF
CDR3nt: TGCGCCAGCGACCATGGGACTAGCGGGAGGAGGGAGACCCAGTACTTC

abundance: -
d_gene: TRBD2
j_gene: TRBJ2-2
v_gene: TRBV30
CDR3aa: CAWRVGTSGAGELFF
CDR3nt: TGTGCCTGGAGAGTCGGGACTAGCGGCGCTGGGGAGCTGTTTTTT

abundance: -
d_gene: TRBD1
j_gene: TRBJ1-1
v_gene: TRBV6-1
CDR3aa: CASSGSKGAVNTEAFF
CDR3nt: TGTGCCAGCAGTGGCAGTAAGGGGGCCGTGAACACTGAAGCTTTCTTT